The next 28 T cell receptor beta chains were all read from a single sample in a study of STAT5B mutations in CD4+ large granular lymphocyte leukemia (dated by TCRdb to between 2021 and 2024). Library creation used the immunoSEQ multiplex PCR assay. TCRdb mirrors the immuneACCESS table, restricted to in-frame sequences. Some clones are absent from its copies; in checked studies, under half trace to an unresolved V gene, and the reason for the others is unknown. Recorded for this sample are around 35,000 clones; around 63% of them occurred a single time. The biggest ten clones account for around 1.9% of the sample. The sample taken for sequencing was CD4+ T cells from blood buffy coats. These receptor sequences come from a human donor in good health.

CDR3 amino acids: CASRRKQGGTGELFF. In nucleotides, the CDR3 is TGTGCCAGCAGACGCAAACAGGGAGGGACCGGGGAGCTGTTTTTT. V is TRBV27 and J is TRBJ2-2, with D perhaps TRBD2 (7 bases). V was pared by 6 bases and J by 5 bases, with 16 bases between. This CDR3 contains 15 residues. CDR1 is MNHEY and CDR2 is SMNVEV in the germline V gene (reference sequence).

The J gene is TRBJ2-6, the V gene TRBV19, with no clear D. CDR1 is LNHDA and CDR2 is SQIVND in the germline V gene (reference sequence). The germline V and J ends were trimmed by 4 bases and 2 bases, with 3 bases remaining between them. The CDR3 consists of 13 residues. CDR3 sequence: CASSRTGANVLTF. In nucleotides, the CDR3 is TGTGCCAGTAGTAGAACTGGGGCCAACGTCCTGACTTTC.

The chain has TRBV2 and TRBJ2-7, with D perhaps matching TRBD1 (7 bases). Trimming removed 9 bases at V and 7 bases at J, with 16 bases between. The CDR3 sequence is 12 residues long. CDR1 and CDR2 (germline): SNHLY, FYNNEI. The CDR3 bases are TGTGCCAGAGGGGACAGCGGAGGGGAGCAGTACTTC. Its translation: CARGDSGGEQYF.

This sequence joins TRBV7-9 and TRBJ2-7; D ambiguous. The CDR3 length is 15 residues. With 7 bases removed from V and 4 bases from J, the gap between germline ends came to 20 bases. CDR1 and CDR2 (germline): SEHNR, FQNEAQ (reference sequence). The CDR3 here is CASNSGSASRYEQYF. CDR3 nucleotide sequence: TGTGCCAGCAATTCAGGAAGCGCCAGCAGGTACGAGCAGTACTTC.

This clone was seen a few times. This chain links TRBV4-3 with TRBJ1-1; 8 nucleotides match TRBD1. The CDR3 length is 12 residues. Germline V CDR1 and CDR2: LGHNA, YSLEER. J gave up 10 bases and V 5 bases, and 6 bases lay outside the gene matches. The CDR3 nucleotides read TGCGCCAGCAGCGGACAACAGGGGGGAGCTTTCTTT. It is translated as CASSGQQGGAFF.

The CDR3 spells CATSRDLDGILTGELFF. The CDR3 nucleotides read TGTGCCACCAGCAGAGATCTAGATGGGATTTTAACCGGGGAGCTGTTTTTT. The V call is TRBV15, the J call TRBJ2-2; D unresolved. Germline CDR1 is LNHNV and CDR2 is YYDKDF (reference sequence). V was cut by 0 bases and J by 5 bases, with 16 bases left in between. This CDR3 spans 17 amino acids. The full variable domain, its missing parts supplied by reference TRBV15 and TRBJ2-2, is DAMVIQNPRYQVTQFGKPVTLSCSQTLNHNVMYWYQQKSSQAPKLLFHYYDKDFNNEADTPDNFQSRRPNTSFCFLDIRSPGLGDTAMYLCATSRDLDGILTGELFFGEGSRLTVL.

The J gene is TRBJ2-5, the V gene TRBV28, with D unclear. The CDR3 runs 12 residues. Trimming removed 3 bases at V and 4 bases at J, with 6 bases between. Germline assignment: CDR1 MDHEN and CDR2 SYDVKM. The CDR3 loop is CASSFLGETQYF. DNA for the CDR3: TGTGCCAGCAGTTTTTTAGGAGAGACCCAGTACTTC.

The V call is TRBV7-9, the J call TRBJ1-2, with a tentative D call TRBD1 (5 bases). Trimming pared 5 bases from V and 4 bases from J, leaving 11 bases between. Looked up from germline, CDR1 is SEHNR and CDR2 is FQNEAQ (reference sequence). This CDR3 is 13 amino acids long. The CDR3 DNA is TGTGCCAGCAGCCGGGACGGATTCTATGGCTACACCTTC. Its protein product is CASSRDGFYGYTF.

The V and J genes are TRBV6-5 and TRBJ1-4; D is possibly TRBD1 (5 bases). V dropped 6 bases and J dropped 5 bases, with 13 bases sitting between them. The CDR3 runs to 14 residues. CDR1 and CDR2 (germline): MNHEY, SVGAGI. DNA for the CDR3: TGTGCCAGCAGAAGACAGCAACTAAATGAAAAACTGTTTTTT. This gives the protein CASRRQQLNEKLFF.

This rearrangement joins TRBV9 to TRBJ2-2; 12 nucleotides align to TRBD2. Germline CDR1 and CDR2: SGDLS and YYNGEE. Trimming removed 1 base from V and 3 bases from J; junction bases left unmatched: 7. The CDR3 contains 18 residues. The CDR3: CASSVTPASGGDTGELFF. The CDR3 nucleotides are TGTGCCAGCAGCGTAACCCCCGCTAGCGGGGGGGACACCGGGGAGCTGTTTTTT.

The count of this clone is one. This chain joins TRBV2 and TRBJ2-6; D may match TRBD1 or TRBD2 (5 bases each). Germline assignment: CDR1 SNHLY and CDR2 FYNNEI. Trimming left V 7 bases short and J 2 bases short, with 9 bases between. The CDR3 has 14 amino acids. CDR3 region: CASTRGTGANVLTF. The CDR3 DNA is TGTGCCAGCACGAGGGGAACTGGGGCCAACGTCCTGACTTTC.

The V call is TRBV2, the J call TRBJ2-5; 7 nucleotides agree with TRBD2. Germline loops: CDR1 SNHLY, CDR2 FYNNEI. This CDR3 comprises 16 residues. After removal of 5 bases from V and 1 base from J, the junction contained 10 bases not matched to a gene. In nucleotides, the CDR3 is TGTGCCAGCAGTTTCGGACTAGGGTCGGGCCAAGAGACCCAGTACTTC. It specifies CASSFGLGSGQETQYF.

The chain couples TRBV10-3 to TRBJ2-5; D not certain. The CDR3 is 12 residues long. Trimming cost V 2 bases and J 4 bases, with 5 bases left between them. The V gene's germline CDR1 is ENHRY and CDR2 SYGVKD. This chain's CDR3 is CAISEPGETQYF. The CDR3 DNA reads TGTGCCATCAGTGAGCCGGGAGAGACCCAGTACTTC.

This clone was found a few times. The CDR3 DNA reads as TGTGCCAGCAGCCAAGGCACGGGAGTTTGGCACTATGGCTACACCTTC. This codes for CASSQGTGVWHYGYTF. This chain links TRBV14 with TRBJ1-2; no reliable D call. Trimming pared 1 base from V and 3 bases from J, leaving 15 bases between. Germline lookup yields CDR1 SGHDN and CDR2 FVKESK. The CDR3 sequence is 16 residues long.

This clone was picked up a small number of times. The rearrangement uses TRBV7-9 and TRBJ1-2; TRBD1 matches 12 bases. CDR3 length equals 16 residues. Trimming took 5 bases from V and 5 from J; bases not matched to a gene: 9. Germline V gene sequence: CDR1 SEHNR, CDR2 FQNEAQ (reference sequence). The CDR3 here is CASSHAGGQGAYGYTF. Written as DNA, the CDR3 is TGTGCCAGCAGCCACGCTGGGGGACAGGGGGCTTATGGCTACACCTTC. The full variable domain, its missing parts supplied by reference TRBV7-9 and TRBJ1-2, is DTGVSQNPRHKITKRGQNVTFRCDPISEHNRLYWYRQTLGQGPEFLTYFQNEAQLEKSRLLSDRFSAERPKGSFSTLEIQRTEQGDSAMYLCASSHAGGQGAYGYTFGSGTRLTVV.

This chain links TRBV7-8 with TRBJ1-1; TRBD1 matches 7 bases. This CDR3 is 13 amino acids long. Trimming removed 5 bases from V and 5 bases from J; junction bases left unmatched: 5. The germline V gene has CDR1 SGHVS and CDR2 FQNEAQ. The CDR3 bases are TGTGCCAGCAGCACACAGGGGAGGACTGAAGCTTTCTTT. Amino acid sequence: CASSTQGRTEAFF.

The gene calls are TRBV11-3 and TRBJ2-1, with 14 bases that match TRBD2. Germline V lookup: CDR1 SGHNT, CDR2 YENEEA. Trimming cost V 2 bases and J 10 bases; bases outside gene matches: 4. The CDR3 totals 15 residues. CDR3 coding DNA: TGTGCCAGCAGCTTACGGACTAGCGGGGGGCCCGAGCAGTTCTTC. This gives the protein CASSLRTSGGPEQFF.

This clone was seen more than once but under ten times. The chain employs TRBV19 and TRBJ1-1; 7 bases line up with TRBD1. Per germline, CDR1 LNHDA and CDR2 SQIVND (reference sequence). The CDR3 is 14 amino acids. The V segment lost 10 bases and the J segment 6 bases; nucleotides outside the gene matches: 14. CDR3 sequence reads: CATIARGRSSEAFF. CDR3 in DNA: TGTGCCACCATCGCCAGGGGGAGGTCGTCTGAAGCTTTCTTT.

V is TRBV19 and J is TRBJ1-1; 9 bases agree with TRBD1. The CDR3 contains 15 residues. With V trimmed by 4 bases and J by 2 bases, 5 bases remained unmatched. Germline CDR1 LNHDA, CDR2 SQIVND (reference sequence). The CDR3 sequence is CASSTGQGVNTEAFF. Here the CDR3 DNA reads TGTGCCAGTAGTACGGGACAGGGCGTTAACACTGAAGCTTTCTTT. The full variable domain, in which reference TRBV19 and TRBJ1-1 provide the parts outside the CDR3, is DGGITQSPKYLFRKEGQNVTLSCEQNLNHDAMYWYRQDPGQGLRLIYYSQIVNDFQKGDIAEGYSVSREKKESFPLTVTSAQKNPTAFYLCASSTGQGVNTEAFFGQGTRLTVV.

This chain uses TRBV10-1 with TRBJ2-1, with D tentatively TRBD2 (6 bases). The CDR3 is 15 amino acids. Trimming took 5 bases from V and 7 from J, leaving 18 bases between them. Germline assignment: CDR1 WNHNN and CDR2 SYGVQD (reference sequence). CDR3 sequence (DNA): TGCGCCAGCAGTAAGGACGGCGGTGGGGGGAATGAGCAGTTCTTC. This gives the protein CASSKDGGGGNEQFF.

V gene TRBV10-3 combines with J gene TRBJ1-6, with no clear D. This CDR3 is built from 15 residues. Deletions cut 6 bases from V and 9 bases from J, with 18 bases between. Germline CDR1 is ENHRY and CDR2 is SYGVKD. The CDR3, as DNA: TGTGCCATCAGCGAGGACCTGGGAGGGAGTTCACCCCTCCACTTT. Its translation is CAISEDLGGSSPLHF.

The chain employs TRBV5-4 and TRBJ2-1; D gene unclear. This CDR3 region has 15 residues. With 4 bases removed from V and 3 bases from J, the gap between germline ends came to 14 bases. Germline V gene sequence: CDR1 SGHNT, CDR2 YYREEE (reference sequence). The CDR3 here is CASSLRSYDYNEQFF. CDR3 coding DNA: TGTGCCAGCAGCCTGAGGAGCTACGACTACAATGAGCAGTTCTTC.

CDR3 sequence reads: CASSLRFRGRGDSPLHF. CDR3 in DNA: TGTGCCAGCAGCTTAAGGTTCAGGGGACGCGGGGATTCACCCCTCCACTTT. J is TRBJ1-6 and V is TRBV7-8; possible D gene TRBD1, 6 bases. The length of the CDR3 is 17 residues. V dropped 2 bases and J dropped 8 bases, with 19 bases sitting between them. Germline values: CDR1 SGHVS, CDR2 FQNEAQ.

The V gene is TRBV15, the J gene TRBJ2-7; 7 bases agree with TRBD2. Germline assignment: CDR1 LNHNV and CDR2 YYDKDF (reference sequence). The CDR3 is 16 residues long. V lost 0 bases, J lost 3 bases, and 8 bases stayed unmatched. As DNA, the CDR3 is TGTGCCACCAGCAGAGAAATGCAAAGGGACTACTACGAGCAGTACTTC. Its protein product is CATSREMQRDYYEQYF.

The J gene is TRBJ1-5, the V gene TRBV10-3, with D tentatively TRBD1 (6 bases). The germline CDR1 and CDR2 sequences are ENHRY and SYGVKD. CDR3 size: 15 residues. V shed 1 base and J shed 5 bases, with 12 bases lying between them. The CDR3 reads CAISELQGLDQPQHF. Here the CDR3 DNA reads TGTGCCATCAGTGAGTTACAGGGACTAGATCAGCCCCAGCATTTT.

The rearrangement uses TRBV11-3 and TRBJ1-1; D is unclear. Germline V gene sequence: CDR1 SGHNT, CDR2 YENEEA. The CDR3 has 13 amino acids. The V end lost 7 bases, the J end lost 4 bases, and 13 bases lay between the germline ends. CDR3 sequence reads: CASTLEGITEAFF. CDR3 coding DNA: TGTGCCAGCACCTTGGAAGGGATCACTGAAGCTTTCTTT.

This clone showed up just once. The rearrangement joins TRBV21-1 to TRBJ1-1; the tabulated D call, TRBD1, remains unverified against the DNA. TRBV21-1 is a pseudogene locus. This CDR3 is 15 amino acids long. CDR3 sequence: CASSKDPQGAHEAFF. CDR3 coding DNA: TGTGCCAGCAGCAAAGACCCACAGGGGGCGCATGAAGCTTTCTTT.

This clone appeared a few times. The chain employs TRBV16 and TRBJ1-6; possible D gene TRBD1, 5 bases. The CDR3 sequence is 15 residues long. V lost 0 bases and J lost 10, with 13 bases in between. Germline V gene sequence: CDR1 KGHSY, CDR2 FQNENV. The CDR3 nucleotides read TGTGCCAGCAGCCAATCTTCGGGACGATGGTCACCCCTCCACTTT. It codes for CASSQSSGRWSPLHF.